This T cell receptor beta chain came from a study of CD8 T cells in Susac syndrome. This CDR3 has 14 residues. The V gene's germline CDR1 is MNHEY and CDR2 SMNVEV (reference sequence). The germline V and J ends were trimmed by 1 base and 3 bases, with 9 bases remaining between them. The RNA, about 0.45 to 1 ug, was put through reverse transcription using random hexamers. Amplification of TCR beta CDR3 across 54 Vbeta and 13 Jbeta was performed with immunoSEQ multiplex PCR. TCRdb redid the calling of the immunoSEQ multiplex PCR reads with MiXCR, one entry per CDR3 protein. The sample has 160,000 or so distinct CDR3 sequences, about 93% seen once.

Sequenced sample: CD4+ T cells from PBMCs. This receptor was identified in a human donor in good health. The gene calls are TRBV27 and TRBJ2-5, with D possibly matching TRBD1 (6 bases). The CDR3 DNA sequence: TGTGCCAGCAGTTTATTTGGGACAAAAGAGACCCAGTACTTC. It encodes CASSLFGTKETQYF.